The 14 T cell receptor beta chains below come from one sample, sequenced in a study of blood T cell repertoires in COVID-19. Profiling relied on immunoSEQ multiplex PCR, and the TCRdb table lists in-frame clones only, not all of them. The repertoire holds fewer than 450,000 clones, with about 90% as singletons. The sequenced sample was peripheral blood. The receptors originated from a young woman who had recovered from COVID-19.

The chain employs TRBV7-9 and TRBJ1-2; TRBD1 matches 10 bases. V lost 5 bases to trimming and J lost 6 bases; unmatched junction nucleotides: 6. The length of the CDR3 is 14 residues. The germline V gene encodes CDR1 SEHNR and CDR2 FQNEAQ (reference sequence). DNA for the CDR3: TGTGCCAGCAGCCCCCGGACAGGGGGAGATGGCTACACCTTC. Translation gives CASSPRTGGDGYTF.

In its sample, this clone was seen a few times. The V gene is TRBV29-1, the J gene TRBJ2-5; TRBD2 is a possible D gene (7 bases). V lost 4 bases to trimming and J lost 1 base, with 10 bases between them. This CDR3 spans 13 amino acids. Germline V CDR1 and CDR2: SQVTM, ANQGSEA. The CDR3 protein is CSVVRGAQETQYF. CDR3 DNA sequence: TGCAGCGTTGTTCGGGGGGCCCAAGAGACCCAGTACTTC.

The V and J genes are TRBV7-9 and TRBJ2-1, with 7 positions matching TRBD1. The germline CDR1 and CDR2 sequences are SEHNR and FQNEAQ (reference sequence). The CDR3 loop spans 15 amino acids. V trimming: 1 base; J trimming: 10 bases; junction bases outside the gene matches: 10. This CDR3 reads CASSLVRMIGGEQFF. CDR3 coding DNA: TGTGCCAGCAGCTTAGTACGTATGATAGGGGGCGAGCAGTTCTTC.

V gene TRBV3-1 (or the pseudogene TRBV3-2) combines with J gene TRBJ2-4; 7 bases map to TRBD1. Germline CDR1 LGHDT, CDR2 YNNKEL (reference sequence). This CDR3 is 16 amino acids long. Germline trimming cut 2 bases from V and 4 bases from J; bases unmatched to any gene: 8. The CDR3 sequence is CASSQPTGSGKNIQYF. The DNA of the CDR3 is TGTGCCAGCAGCCAACCGACAGGGTCGGGGAAAAACATTCAGTACTTC.

V and J are TRBV5-1 and TRBJ1-5; D gene uncertain. V lost 0 bases and J 0 bases, leaving 10 bases between the germline ends. The CDR3 has 16 residues. Germline V gene data show CDR1 as SGHRS and CDR2 as YFSETQ. The CDR3 loop is CASSLGEPFSNQPQHF. Written as DNA, the CDR3 is TGCGCCAGCAGCTTGGGGGAGCCTTTTAGCAATCAGCCCCAGCATTTT.

This clone has only one observation. The chain employs TRBV10-3 and TRBJ2-1; maybe TRBD1 (5 bases). Germline V gene data show CDR1 as ENHRY and CDR2 as SYGVKD. Deletions cut 3 bases from V and 4 bases from J, with 16 bases between. The CDR3 runs to 16 residues. The DNA for the CDR3 is TGTGCCATCAGTGATTCGACCCAGGGTTTGTACAATGAGCAGTTCTTC. Encoded protein: CAISDSTQGLYNEQFF.

The chain links TRBV18 to TRBJ2-7; TRBD1 might be the D (6 bases). This CDR3 region has 15 residues. From germline, CDR1 is KGHSH and CDR2 LQKENI. V lost 2 bases and J 0 bases, leaving 11 bases between the germline ends. The CDR3 loop is CASSPSPTGSYEQYV. The CDR3 DNA follows: TGTGCCAGCTCACCATCTCCGACAGGCTCCTACGAGCAGTACGTC.

J is TRBJ1-4 and V is TRBV15, with D possibly matching TRBD1 (6 bases). The V gene's germline CDR1 is LNHNV and CDR2 YYDKDF (reference sequence). CDR3 length: 15 amino acids. The V end was cut by 5 bases, the J end by 8 bases, with 18 bases between. CDR3 sequence reads: CATSSRGALSEKLFF. The CDR3 region has the DNA TGTGCCACCAGCTCACGGGGGGCTCTTAGCGAAAAACTGTTTTTT.

In its sample, this clone was seen once. This chain links TRBV7-2 with TRBJ2-1; the match to TRBD2 covers 7 bases. Germline V gives CDR1 SGHTA, CDR2 FQGNSA. This CDR3 is 19 amino acids long. V lost 4 bases and J lost 0; bases outside the gene matches: 15. CDR3 DNA sequence: TGTGCCAGCAGCTCGGGGGGAAAGGACTACTCGTCCTCCTACAATGAGCAGTTCTTC. This sequence encodes CASSSGGKDYSSSYNEQFF.

This clone has more than one count but fewer than ten. CDR3 loop: CASSSIDRRNSPLHF. CDR3 nucleotides: TGTGCCAGCAGCTCAATTGACAGAAGGAATTCACCCCTCCACTTT. The genes are TRBV5-4 and TRBJ1-6; weak D call: TRBD1 (5 bases). The CDR3 is 15 amino acids. Per the germline V gene, CDR1 is SGHNT and CDR2 is YYREEE (reference sequence). V lost 3 bases, J lost 7 bases, and 14 bases lay in between.

V usage is TRBV7-9 and J usage is TRBJ1-2; 7 positions agree with TRBD1. CDR1 and CDR2 from the germline V gene are SEHNR and FQNEAQ (reference sequence). This CDR3 has 15 residues. J lost 2 bases, V lost 5 bases, and 8 bases had no gene match. The CDR3 sequence is CASSPRQGFNYGYTF. CDR3 bases: TGTGCCAGCAGCCCCCGACAGGGATTCAACTATGGCTACACCTTC.

V usage is TRBV4-3 and J usage is TRBJ2-3, with 8 bases identical to TRBD2. The CDR3 has 14 residues. From germline, CDR1 is LGHNA and CDR2 YSLEER. The V segment lost 3 bases and the J segment 7 bases; nucleotides outside the gene matches: 6. The CDR3 spells CASSHRTSGYTQYF. CDR3 bases: TGCGCCAGCAGCCATAGAACTAGCGGATATACGCAGTATTTT.

The chain is built from TRBV5-1 and TRBJ2-3; 7 nucleotides match TRBD1. The V segment lost 1 base and the J segment 7 bases; nucleotides outside the gene matches: 9. The CDR3 extends over 15 amino acids. CDR1 and CDR2 from the germline V gene are SGHRS and YFSETQ. CDR3 nucleotide sequence: TGCGCCAGCAGCTTGCGACAGGGATTACGAAATACGCAGTATTTT. It codes for CASSLRQGLRNTQYF. The full variable domain, completed using reference TRBV5-1 and TRBJ2-3, is KAGVTQTPRYLIKTRGQQVTLSCSPISGHRSVSWYQQTPGQGLQFLFEYFSETQRNKGNFPGRFSGRQFSNSRSEMNVSTLELGDSALYLCASSLRQGLRNTQYFGPGTRLTVL.

The V and J genes are TRBV19 and TRBJ1-2; 11 bases match TRBD1. The CDR3 is 14 residues long. Per germline, CDR1 LNHDA and CDR2 SQIVND (reference sequence). The J segment lost 2 bases and the V segment lost 6 bases, leaving 2 bases of the junction unmatched. CDR3 loop: CASRRDRGNYGYTF. The CDR3 coding sequence is TGTGCCAGTAGACGGGACAGGGGGAACTATGGCTACACCTTC. The whole variable domain, remainder taken from reference TRBV19 and TRBJ1-2, is DGGITQSPKYLFRKEGQNVTLSCEQNLNHDAMYWYRQDPGQGLRLIYYSQIVNDFQKGDIAEGYSVSREKKESFPLTVTSAQKNPTAFYLCASRRDRGNYGYTFGSGTRLTVV.